Listed here are 17 T cell receptor beta chains from one sample, sequenced in a study of cytomegalovirus exposure and HLA in healthy donors (dated by TCRdb to 2017 to 2019). Library preparation used the immunoSEQ multiplex PCR assay. For the multiplex PCR, a mixture combining 60 forward primers for TCR Vbeta segments and 13 reverse primers for TCR Jbeta segments was used. TCRdb holds this immuneACCESS table with in-frame rearrangements only. Some clones are missing; in checked studies, unresolved V genes explain under half, and the rest has no known cause. This sample gives approximately 50,000 clones in total; about four fifths of them show up just once. Under 2.5% of the sample goes to the ten largest clones. The specimen sequenced was PBMCs. The receptors derive from a boy younger than 18 in good health and CMV-seropositive.

V is TRBV11-2 and J is TRBJ2-7; 7 bases map to TRBD1. Trimming cost V 5 bases and J 2 bases; bases outside gene matches: 9. This CDR3 is 15 amino acids long. CDR1 is SGHAT and CDR2 is FQNNGV in the germline V gene. CDR3 amino acids: CASSRPTGTTYEQYF. The CDR3 DNA follows: TGTGCCAGCAGCCGCCCGACAGGGACGACCTACGAGCAGTACTTC.

The genes are TRBV7-9 and TRBJ1-2, with 7 bases that match TRBD1. This CDR3 comprises 13 residues. The germline gives CDR1 SEHNR, CDR2 FQNEAQ (reference sequence). Germline trimming cut 6 bases from V and 7 bases from J; bases unmatched to any gene: 8. CDR3 protein: CASSPTGERGYTF. Here the CDR3 DNA reads TGTGCCAGCAGTCCTACAGGGGAGCGTGGCTACACCTTC.

V usage is TRBV6-1 and J usage is TRBJ1-5; a possible D gene is TRBD1 (6 bases). Trimming cost V 3 bases and J 2 bases, with 11 bases left between them. Germline CDR1 reads MNHNS; CDR2 reads SASEGT. This CDR3 spans 15 amino acids. CDR3 in amino acids: CASSDRQDRNQPQHF. CDR3 nucleotides: TGTGCCAGCAGTGACCGACAGGACCGCAATCAGCCCCAGCATTTT.

This sequence joins TRBV7-6 and TRBJ1-2; 7 positions match TRBD1. The germline CDR1 and CDR2 sequences are SGHVS and FNYEAQ. There are 13 residues in the CDR3. The V gene end was trimmed by 5 bases and the J gene end by 8 bases; junction bases not matched to a gene: 8. CDR3 bases: TGTGCCAGCAGCCCACAGGGGCTCCGGGGCTACACCTTC. It specifies CASSPQGLRGYTF.

The chain couples TRBV12-5 to TRBJ1-1, with no clear D. The CDR3 is 13 residues long. Germline V gene lookup returns CDR1 LGHNT and CDR2 FRNRAP. The V gene lost 8 bases and the J gene lost 6 bases, with 16 bases spanning the gap. The CDR3: CASSSSHGPEAFF. CDR3 nucleotides: TGTGCTAGTTCCTCCTCACATGGCCCTGAAGCTTTCTTT.

The genes are TRBV5-5 and TRBJ1-2; possibly TRBD1 for D (5 bases). With 4 bases removed from V and 8 bases from J, the gap between germline ends came to 18 bases. Germline V gene sequence: CDR1 SGHKS, CDR2 YYEKEE (reference sequence). There are 14 residues in the CDR3. The CDR3 loop reads CASSALKGALGYTF. The CDR3 coding sequence is TGTGCCAGCAGCGCTCTAAAAGGGGCTTTGGGCTACACCTTC.

This clone was recorded once. For the CDR3, the DNA is TGTGCCAGCAGTGGGGACTTCTACGAGCAGTACTTC. Translated, it gives CASSGDFYEQYF. This chain uses TRBV2 with TRBJ2-7; D is possibly TRBD2 (6 bases). The CDR3 totals 12 residues. Germline V lookup: CDR1 SNHLY, CDR2 FYNNEI. V was shortened by 4 bases and J by 3 bases, with 7 bases between the two germline ends.

The chain has TRBV5-4 and TRBJ2-1, with TRBD2 matching over 10 bases. The CDR3 covers 18 residues. Germline lookup yields CDR1 SGHNT and CDR2 YYREEE (reference sequence). V lost 2 bases, J lost 0 bases, and 8 bases stayed unmatched. Here the CDR3 DNA reads TGTGCCAGCAGCTTAGGACTAGCGGTGATCAGCTCCTACAATGAGCAGTTCTTC. Amino acid sequence: CASSLGLAVISSYNEQFF.

This chain uses TRBV28 with TRBJ2-2, with unresolved D. Deletions cut 1 base from V and 7 bases from J, with 7 bases between. From germline, CDR1 is MDHEN and CDR2 SYDVKM. This CDR3 contains 13 residues. CDR3 sequence: CASSLSAIGELFF. CDR3 nucleotide sequence: TGTGCCAGCAGTTTATCTGCGATCGGGGAGCTGTTTTTT.

The gene calls are TRBV5-1 and TRBJ2-2; the match to TRBD1 covers 9 bases. Germline CDR1 is SGHRS and CDR2 is YFSETQ. Unmatched junction bases numbered 5, after V lost 3 bases and J lost 5 bases. CDR3 length equals 15 residues. The CDR3 coding sequence is TGCGCCAGCAGCTCCAACAGGGGGCAAACCGGGGAGCTGTTTTTT. It encodes CASSSNRGQTGELFF.

The J gene is TRBJ2-7, the V gene TRBV11-1; 10 positions agree with TRBD2. The J segment lost 3 bases and the V segment lost 5 bases, leaving 10 bases of the junction unmatched. CDR1 is SGHAT and CDR2 is FQDESV in the germline V gene (reference sequence). CDR3 size: 16 residues. CDR3 protein: CASSATLAGAGYEQYF. In nucleotides, the CDR3 is TGTGCCAGCAGCGCAACCCTAGCGGGGGCTGGCTACGAGCAGTACTTC.

This chain uses TRBV7-3 with TRBJ2-1, with a tentative D call TRBD2 (7 bases). The germline V gene encodes CDR1 SGHTA and CDR2 FQGTGA. CDR3 length equals 19 residues. V gave up 6 bases and J gave up 5 bases, with 29 bases separating them. The CDR3 loop is CASRTIRIGGTRQNNEQFF. In nucleotides, the CDR3 is TGTGCCAGCAGAACAATTCGCATCGGGGGGACACGTCAGAACAATGAGCAGTTCTTC. The full variable domain, completed using reference TRBV7-3 and TRBJ2-1, is GAGVSQTPSNKVTEKGKYVELRCDPISGHTALYWYRQSLGQGPEFLIYFQGTGAADDSGLPNDRFFAVRPEGSVSTLKIQRTERGDSAVYLCASRTIRIGGTRQNNEQFFGPGTRLTVL.

The V gene is TRBV20-1, the J gene TRBJ2-4, with D possibly matching TRBD2 (6 bases). Germline CDR1 and CDR2: DFQATT and SNEGSKA (reference sequence). The V end lost 6 bases, the J end lost 8 bases, and 11 bases lay between the germline ends. The CDR3 loop spans 11 amino acids. DNA of the CDR3: TGCAGTGCCCCGTGGGAGGACATTCAGTACTTC. This sequence encodes CSAPWEDIQYF.

The gene calls are TRBV28 and TRBJ2-7; TRBD1 aligns across 8 bases. This CDR3 contains 14 residues. CDR1 is MDHEN and CDR2 is SYDVKM in the germline V gene. Germline trimming cut 5 bases from V and 6 bases from J; bases unmatched to any gene: 9. The chain's CDR3 is CASSPDRGDGEQYF. The CDR3 DNA follows: TGTGCCAGCAGTCCCGACAGGGGAGATGGCGAGCAGTACTTC.

The J gene is TRBJ2-2, the V gene TRBV5-1, with unresolved D. CDR1 and CDR2 (germline): SGHRS, YFSETQ. V was shortened by 8 bases and J by 2 bases, with 7 bases between the two germline ends. The CDR3 consists of 12 residues. CDR3 in amino acids: CASLSNTGELFF. The CDR3 coding sequence is TGCGCCAGTTTGAGTAACACCGGGGAGCTGTTTTTT.

The chain joins TRBV6-5 to TRBJ1-1, with 9 bases matching TRBD1. Trimming at V came to 4 bases and at J to 2 bases, leaving 5 bases not matched to a gene. The CDR3 length is 15 residues. CDR1 MNHEY and CDR2 SVGAGI come from the germline V gene. The CDR3 nucleotides are TGTGCCAGCAGTTGGGACAGGGCCGCCAACACTGAAGCTTTCTTT. Translated: CASSWDRAANTEAFF.

This clone was picked up a small number of times. The V call is TRBV7-2, the J call TRBJ1-5; no definite D call. Germline CDR1 and CDR2: SGHTA and FQGNSA. This CDR3 has 14 residues. V shed 2 bases and J shed 7 bases, with 12 bases lying between them. CDR3 sequence (DNA): TGTGCCAGCAGCTTATATTCCGGGGAACAGCCCCAGCATTTT. Its protein product is CASSLYSGEQPQHF.